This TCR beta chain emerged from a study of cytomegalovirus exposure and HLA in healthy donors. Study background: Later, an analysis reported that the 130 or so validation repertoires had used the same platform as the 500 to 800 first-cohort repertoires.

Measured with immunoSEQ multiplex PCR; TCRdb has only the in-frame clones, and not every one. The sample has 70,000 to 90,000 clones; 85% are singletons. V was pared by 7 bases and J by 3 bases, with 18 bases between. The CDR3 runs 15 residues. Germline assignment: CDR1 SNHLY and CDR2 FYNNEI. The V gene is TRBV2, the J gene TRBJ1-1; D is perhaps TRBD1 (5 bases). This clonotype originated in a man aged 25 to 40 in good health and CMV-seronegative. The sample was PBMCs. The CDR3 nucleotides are TGTGCCAGCAACGGTCATCAGGGTCGTGACACTGAAGCTTTCTTT. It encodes CASNGHQGRDTEAFF. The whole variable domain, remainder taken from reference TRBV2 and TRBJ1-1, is EPEVTQTPSHQVTQMGQEVILRCVPISNHLYFYWYRQILGQKVEFLVSFYNNEISEKSEIFDDQFSVERPDGSNFTLKIRSTKLEDSAMYFCASNGHQGRDTEAFFGQGTRLTVV.